Presented here are 9 T cell receptor beta chains from one specimen sequenced in a study of shared clonotypes between healthy human individuals. Profiling relied on immunoSEQ multiplex PCR, and the TCRdb table lists in-frame clones only, not all of them. Of over 1.4 million clones in the sample, around 97% were seen once. Sequenced input: naive CD4+ T cells sorted from blood. Noted subset: CD45RA+ positively selected. The receptor source for this set is a man aged 25 to 45 in good health.

This chain links TRBV5-8 with TRBJ2-2; 8 nucleotides align to TRBD2. The germline V gene has CDR1 SGHTS and CDR2 YDEGEE. Germline trimming cut 4 bases from V and 4 bases from J; bases unmatched to any gene: 3. The CDR3 length is 14 residues. Written as DNA, the CDR3 is TGTGCCAGCAGCCGGGAGGGCAGCACCGGGGAGCTGTTTTTT. The encoded protein is CASSREGSTGELFF.

The chain recombines TRBV2 with TRBJ1-2, with TRBD1 matching over 9 bases. Germline values: CDR1 SNHLY, CDR2 FYNNEI. Trimming removed 6 bases from V and 1 base from J; junction bases left unmatched: 9. This CDR3 is 16 amino acids long. The CDR3 coding sequence is TGTGCCAGCAGCGCACAGGGGGCTCGAGTTAACTATGGCTACACCTTC. Translation: CASSAQGARVNYGYTF.

The V and J genes are TRBV2 and TRBJ1-4, with a possible D match to TRBD1 (5 bases). The length of the CDR3 is 12 residues. Looked up from germline, CDR1 is SNHLY and CDR2 is FYNNEI. V lost 6 bases, J lost 7 bases, and 9 bases lay in between. This chain's CDR3 is CASRVDSEKLFF. The CDR3 region has the DNA TGTGCCAGCAGGGTAGACAGTGAAAAACTGTTTTTT.

The V gene is TRBV18, the J gene TRBJ2-7, with D perhaps being TRBD1 or TRBD2 (5 bases each). Germline-derived CDR1 and CDR2 are KGHSH and LQKENI. The CDR3 contains 13 residues. V shed 3 bases and J shed 6 bases, with 12 bases lying between them. CDR3 in DNA: TGTGCCAGCTCACCTCTCGACAGCGGCGAGCAGTACTTC. Translation gives CASSPLDSGEQYF.

The chain employs TRBV27 and TRBJ1-5; 8 bases match TRBD1. Germline V gives CDR1 MNHEY, CDR2 SMNVEV (reference sequence). With V trimmed by 6 bases and J by 9 bases, 10 bases remained unmatched. This CDR3 contains 14 residues. This CDR3 is CASSPRAGGLPQHF. The CDR3 nucleotides are TGTGCCAGCAGCCCCCGGGCAGGGGGCTTGCCCCAGCATTTT.

This chain links TRBV6-5 with TRBJ2-3; 7 nucleotides align to TRBD1. Germline trimming cut 5 bases from V and 2 bases from J; bases unmatched to any gene: 4. Germline loops: CDR1 MNHEY, CDR2 SVGAGI. The CDR3 length is 14 residues. The CDR3 DNA reads TGTGCCAGCAGTCTAACAGGGGCCACAGATACGCAGTATTTT. As protein: CASSLTGATDTQYF.

The gene calls are TRBV10-1 and TRBJ2-1; TRBD1 is a possible D gene (5 bases). Germline CDR1 and CDR2: WNHNN and SYGVQD (reference sequence). CDR3 length: 14 residues. V gave up 2 bases and J gave up 7 bases, with 12 bases separating them. CDR3 region: CASSEKGQRNEQFF. The CDR3 DNA is TGCGCCAGCAGTGAGAAGGGGCAGAGGAATGAGCAGTTCTTC.

A remark on this clone: The junction differs from germline at one of its ends, possibly a read error. The chain couples TRBV2 to TRBJ2-4; 8 bases agree with TRBD2. Germline V lookup: CDR1 SNHLY, CDR2 FYNNEI. The length of the CDR3 is 12 residues. CDR3 sequence: CASRDPPREVHF. DNA for the CDR3: TGTGCCAGCAGGGACCCCCCGCGGGAGGTCCACTTC.

This clone was seen just once. The genes are TRBV9 and TRBJ2-5, with D maybe TRBD2 (6 bases). The germline V gene has CDR1 SGDLS and CDR2 YYNGEE. This CDR3 spans 16 amino acids. The V and J ends lost 2 bases and 5 bases respectively, with 19 bases between them. The CDR3 region is CASSVYGGPLEETQYF. The CDR3, as DNA: TGTGCCAGCAGCGTTTATGGAGGGCCGTTAGAGGAGACCCAGTACTTC.